This section outlines one TCR beta chain sequence together with its context. The target of this receptor is not known. Base-call qualities are not available, and no considerably larger clone is one nucleotide away. The collaborating institutions used their own protocols to collect whole blood in K2EDTA tubes. For TCRbeta analysis, collaborators shipped samples as frozen whole blood, isolated PBMCs, or DNA extracted from either of those sample types. This entry belongs to a study of blood T cell repertoires in COVID-19 (dated by TCRdb to 2018 to 2020). A note on the overall study: Samples covering the acute and convalescent phases of COVID-19 were provided by collaborators in the United States, Italy and Spain. The material from the prospective study consisted of cDNA or gDNA derived from T cells, B-cell-depleted T cells, or PBMCs. Deeply sampled blood TCRbeta repertoires from subjects exposed to, actively infected with, or recovered from COVID-19 were included in the dataset. A freely available public database, intended as a resource for researchers studying the immune response to SARS-CoV-2, is where the repertoires were released. The samples were drawn from the first 160 participants of the ongoing ImmuneRACE study and from roughly 1,300 subjects provided by 6 global collaborators. A de-identified subject ID, COVID-19 status, age in years and sex were almost always included in the sample metadata. Where available, HLA class I and class II types were taken from metadata supplied by the sample provider and were not determined by assay-based typing.

The CDR3 has 15 amino acids, counting the end cysteine and phenylalanine. Only the CDR3 DNA is retained, 45 bases long and in frame from the first base. The V and J ends are trimmed by 8 bases and 7 bases, leaving 24 bases between them. Overall study results and their limits: The quantity of clinical and demographic metadata differed by source and by participant and was supplied without curation.

The immunoSEQ Assay, a bias-controlled multiplex PCR, was used to amplify TCRbeta CDR3 regions from genomic DNA. The original methods were these. The number of nucleated cells in each sample was estimated from the amplification of reference gene primers within the assay. Sequence reads were collapsed and filtered to measure the absolute abundance of every unique TCRbeta CDR3 rearrangement. For each sample, productive Simpson clonality was calculated by taking the square root of Simpson's diversity index across productive rearrangements. Entries here come from immuneACCESS through TCRdb and include only in-frame sequences with V and J called. Some clones fail to appear in such tables; in the studies checked, an unresolved V gene covers under half of the shortfall, and the cause of the remainder is unknown. V and J calls plus clone size are reproduced from that table; the DNA served to infer D and trimming. This sample holds 200,000 or so clones; nearly 85% were observed only once. The ten largest clones take up roughly 5.1% of the sample.

The receptor's source is a woman between 25 and 40 years old with acute or convalescent COVID-19. This chain joins TRBV6-7 to TRBJ2-7; TRBD2 is possibly the D segment (6 matching bases). TRBV6-7 qualifies as an ORF whose function is uncertain. The material sequenced was peripheral blood. The nucleotide sequence reads TGTGCCAGCCTACTGGGCGGGGCTCGGACGGGAGAGCAGTACTTC. It specifies CASLLGGARTGEQYF.